The 16 T cell receptor beta chains presented below share a single source sample, sequenced in a study of blood T cell repertoires in COVID-19. Sequencing was performed with immunoSEQ multiplex PCR; in TCRdb, only in-frame clones are kept and a portion is missing. The table shows 310,000 or so clones, with 75% to 90% occurring only once. Sequencing input: peripheral blood. Receptors originate from a woman aged 25 to 39 who had recovered from COVID-19.

This clone was found many times. The chain joins TRBV7-6 to TRBJ2-7; possible D gene TRBD1, 8 bases. The germline V gene encodes CDR1 SGHVS and CDR2 FNYEAQ. Trimming took off 3 bases at V and 6 bases at J, with 12 bases between the two ends. The CDR3 runs 13 residues. DNA of the CDR3: TGTGCCAGCAGCTTCACAGGGGGGGGCGAGCAGTACTTC. Its protein is CASSFTGGGEQYF.

This chain links TRBV4-3 with TRBJ2-1, with TRBD1 as a possible D gene (6 bases). The CDR3 totals 17 residues. Germline values: CDR1 LGHNA, CDR2 YSLEER. Between the trimmed V and J ends, which lost 0 bases and 6 bases, there was a span of 18 bases. The CDR3 region has the DNA TGCGCCAGCAGCCAAGAGCTTAACAGGGTGGGGGTCAATGAGCAGTTCTTC. This sequence encodes CASSQELNRVGVNEQFF.

The chain combines TRBV5-6 with TRBJ2-7; D is possibly TRBD1 (6 bases). CDR3 length equals 14 residues. Trimming stripped 0 bases from V and 4 bases from J, with 11 bases between. Germline V gene lookup returns CDR1 SGHDT and CDR2 YYEEEE. CDR3 DNA sequence: TGTGCCAGCAGCTTGGGGACAGTTCTTTACGAGCAGTACTTC. This gives the protein CASSLGTVLYEQYF.

The rearrangement links TRBV7-9 to TRBJ1-1; D is perhaps TRBD1 (5 bases). Trimming took off 6 bases at V and 5 bases at J, with 19 bases between the two ends. Germline V gene lookup returns CDR1 SEHNR and CDR2 FQNEAQ (reference sequence). The CDR3 length is 15 residues. Here the CDR3 reads CASRPPGPGRTEAFF. The CDR3 DNA sequence: TGTGCCAGCAGACCCCCGGGTCCAGGGCGGACTGAAGCTTTCTTT.

The chain is built from TRBV14 and TRBJ2-2; D perhaps matches TRBD1 (5 bases). The CDR3 length is 13 residues. The V end was cut by 1 base, the J end by 7 bases, with 7 bases between. CDR1 is SGHDN, CDR2 FVKESK, per germline. The CDR3 loop is CASSQGQHGELFF. The CDR3 nucleotides are TGTGCCAGCAGCCAAGGACAGCACGGGGAGCTGTTTTTT.

This chain uses TRBV6-5 with TRBJ2-1; 15 bases fit TRBD2. This CDR3 region has 14 residues. J was trimmed by 8 bases and V by 7 bases; bases with no gene match: 3. CDR1 is MNHEY and CDR2 is SVGAGI in the germline V gene. CDR3 in amino acids: CASMGLAGGHEQFF. The CDR3 region has the DNA TGTGCCAGCATGGGACTAGCGGGGGGACATGAGCAGTTCTTC.

The rearrangement joins TRBV23-1 to TRBJ1-6; 10 bases match TRBD1. Being an ORF, TRBV23-1 has a function that is uncertain. This CDR3 spans 14 amino acids. V lost 7 bases, J lost 8 bases, and 5 bases stayed unmatched. The DNA for the CDR3 is TGCGCCAGCACTCCGGGGACAGGGGATTCACCCCTCCACTTT. Encoded protein: CASTPGTGDSPLHF.

The chain combines TRBV5-1 with TRBJ1-1, with D unclear. From germline, CDR1 is SGHRS and CDR2 YFSETQ. Trimming pared 3 bases from V and 9 bases from J, leaving 9 bases between. The CDR3 runs 11 residues. CDR3 in DNA: TGCGCCAGCAGCTCTGGCCCCAAAGCTTTCTTT. Amino acid sequence: CASSSGPKAFF.

This chain connects TRBV2 to TRBJ2-7; D is possibly TRBD1 (5 bases). Trimming took off 2 bases at V and 6 bases at J, with 14 bases between the two ends. Germline assignment: CDR1 SNHLY and CDR2 FYNNEI. The CDR3 is made up of 14 amino acids. The DNA of the CDR3 is TGTGCCAGCAGTGAACCTCGGCAGGGCGGCGAGCAGTACTTC. As protein: CASSEPRQGGEQYF.

The chain joins TRBV4-1 to TRBJ2-1; 8 bases are a match to TRBD2. The CDR3 totals 16 residues. The germline CDR1 and CDR2 sequences are MGHRA and YSYEKL. V shed 3 bases, J shed 1 base, and the junction held 5 bases outside the gene matches. The CDR3 here is CASSHGTRRSYNEQFF. In DNA form, the CDR3 reads TGCGCCAGCAGCCACGGGACTAGGCGTTCCTACAATGAGCAGTTCTTC.

On this clone itself: Other DNA sequences in the same sample also yield this CDR3. The gene calls are TRBV7-9 and TRBJ2-7, with no clear D. V was clipped by 3 bases and J by 4 bases, with 4 bases between them. Germline loops: CDR1 SEHNR, CDR2 FQNEAQ (reference sequence). This CDR3 has 11 residues. The CDR3 nucleotides read TGTGCCAGCAGCTTGAGTTACGAGCAGTACTTC. Translation: CASSLSYEQYF. The whole variable domain, filled in from reference TRBV7-9 and TRBJ2-7, reads DTGVSQNPRHKITKRGQNVTFRCDPISEHNRLYWYRQTLGQGPEFLTYFQNEAQLEKSRLLSDRFSAERPKGSFSTLEIQRTEQGDSAMYLCASSLSYEQYFGPGTRLTVT.

The rearrangement links TRBV28 to TRBJ1-5; D is undetermined. Germline CDR1 is MDHEN and CDR2 is SYDVKM. The CDR3 runs to 14 residues. Trimming stripped 4 bases from V and 0 bases from J, with 7 bases between. The CDR3 protein is CASSSGYSNQPQHF. Here the CDR3 DNA reads TGTGCCAGCAGTTCGGGATATAGCAATCAGCCCCAGCATTTT.

The genes are TRBV19 and TRBJ2-1, with a weak D call TRBD2 (6 bases). Per the germline V gene, CDR1 is LNHDA and CDR2 is SQIVND (reference sequence). The length of the CDR3 is 14 residues. Between the trimmed V and J ends, which lost 0 bases and 6 bases, there was a span of 9 bases. For the CDR3, the DNA is TGTGCCAGTAGTATAGACGGGGGACTCAATGAGCAGTTCTTC. Translated: CASSIDGGLNEQFF.

This clone was seen only once. The gene calls are TRBV4-1 and TRBJ1-3; the D gene is possibly TRBD1 (6 bases). The germline V and J ends were trimmed by 0 bases and 0 bases, with 12 bases remaining between them. CDR1 MGHRA and CDR2 YSYEKL come from the germline V gene. The CDR3 extends over 17 amino acids. CDR3 residues: CASSQDQGPSSGNTIYF. The CDR3 DNA follows: TGCGCCAGCAGCCAAGATCAGGGGCCGTCCTCTGGAAACACCATATATTTT.

V and J are TRBV6-6 and TRBJ1-2; a possible D gene is TRBD1 (6 bases). The CDR3 loop spans 14 amino acids. Trimming removed 5 bases at V and 6 bases at J, with 16 bases between. Germline V gives CDR1 MNHNY, CDR2 SVGAGI (reference sequence). Here the CDR3 DNA reads TGTGCCAGCAGTAGCAAGTCAGGGGTGGATGGCTACACCTTC. Amino acids: CASSSKSGVDGYTF.

The chain links TRBV15 to TRBJ1-5; possibly TRBD1 for D (6 bases). The CDR3 length is 15 residues. Per germline, CDR1 LNHNV and CDR2 YYDKDF (reference sequence). Trimming took off 4 bases at V and 7 bases at J, with 17 bases between the two ends. DNA for the CDR3: TGTGCCACCAGCATAGACCAGGGGATGAGGCAGCCCCAGCATTTT. As protein: CATSIDQGMRQPQHF.